These 26 T cell receptor beta chains were sequenced from one sample in a study of T cells in Graves' hyperthyroidism and ophthalmopathy (dated by TCRdb to between 2018 and 2020). Library prep was done by multiplex PCR. Sequenced on an Illumina HiSeq 2000. The TCR beta CDR3 regions were amplified from RNA transcripts. The first round of RT-PCR for the TCR CDR3 was performed with the HTBI primer set and the Qiagen OneStep RT-PCR kit. TCRdb took the public reads, trimmed them with fastp at Q25, ran MiXCR for clone calling and kept in-frame beta chains. Rows merge per CDR3 protein into single entries with the most common DNA and genes. The sample table records some 490,000 distinct CDR3 sequences; roughly a sixth of these occur just once. The biggest ten clones account for less than 30% of the sample. Sequencing was carried out using blood. The receptors shown here come from a woman in her twenties or thirties with Graves' ophthalmopathy.

The chain carries TRBV5-1 and TRBJ2-7, with D maybe TRBD2 (6 bases). The CDR3 has 13 amino acids. Germline assignment: CDR1 SGHRS and CDR2 YFSETQ. Between the trimmed V and J ends, which lost 4 bases and 2 bases, there was a span of 10 bases. This CDR3 reads CASSGGLPYEQYF. The CDR3, as DNA: TGCGCCAGCAGCGGTGGACTACCCTACGAGCAGTACTTC.

This clonotype was picked up many times. The V call is TRBV30, the J call TRBJ2-1, with a weak D call TRBD2 (6 bases). From germline, CDR1 is GTSNPN and CDR2 SVGIG (reference sequence). The germline V and J ends were trimmed by 3 bases and 12 bases, with 12 bases remaining between them. This CDR3 has 11 amino acids. The CDR3 is CAWSGGNTQFF. The DNA for the CDR3 is TGTGCCTGGAGCGGCGGGAACACGCAGTTCTTC.

This clonotype was detected many times. The V call is TRBV28, the J call TRBJ2-1; D is uncertain. V lost 3 bases, J lost 5 bases, and 14 bases lay in between. The CDR3 is 15 residues long. CDR1 is MDHEN, CDR2 SYDVKM, per germline. In DNA form, the CDR3 reads TGTGCCAGCAGTTTCTTTACTATCCGCGACAATGAGCAGTTCTTC. It yields the protein CASSFFTIRDNEQFF.

V gene TRBV6-4 combines with J gene TRBJ2-1, with 8 bases matching TRBD2. Germline values: CDR1 MRHNA, CDR2 SNTAGT. There are 15 residues in the CDR3. Trimming removed 0 bases from V and 6 bases from J; junction bases left unmatched: 4. CDR3 loop: CASSDSTGGPNEQFF. The DNA of the CDR3 is TGTGCCAGCAGTGACTCGACGGGAGGGCCCAATGAGCAGTTCTTC.

The sample holds many counts of this clonotype. The J gene is TRBJ2-5, the V gene TRBV28, with 14 bases that match TRBD2. With V trimmed by 4 bases and J by 5 bases, 9 bases remained unmatched. The germline gives CDR1 MDHEN, CDR2 SYDVKM. The CDR3 length is 17 residues. The CDR3 nucleotides are TGTGCCAGCAGTTCGGGGACTAGCGGGAGTATTGGTGAGACCCAGTACTTC. This translates into CASSSGTSGSIGETQYF.

This clonotype was counted a few times. V gene TRBV5-4 combines with J gene TRBJ2-7, with 7 bases lining up with TRBD1. Germline CDR1 SGHNT, CDR2 YYREEE (reference sequence). This CDR3 has 14 residues. J lost 2 bases, V lost 4 bases, and 6 bases had no gene match. The CDR3 region has the DNA TGTGCCAGCAGCCGGGACAGCGAGGCCTACGAGCAGTACTTC. Amino acid sequence: CASSRDSEAYEQYF.

Comments on this clonotype: A junction boundary mismatches the germline segment, possibly from a read error. The V gene is TRBV3-1, the J gene TRBJ2-7; 9 nucleotides match TRBD1. This CDR3 has 13 residues. The germline CDR1 and CDR2 sequences are LGHDT and YNNKEL (reference sequence). The CDR3 region has the DNA TGTGCCGGCAGCCGGACAGGGGCGTACGAGCAGTACTTC. Its protein is CAGSRTGAYEQYF.

This sequence joins TRBV11-2 and TRBJ2-2; tentatively, D is TRBD1 (5 bases). Looked up from germline, CDR1 is SGHAT and CDR2 is FQNNGV. Trimming shortened V by 5 bases and J by 14 bases, and 21 bases separated the two germline ends. The CDR3 consists of 14 residues. CDR3 region: CASSPNRLSKDLFF. The CDR3 nucleotides are TGTGCCAGCAGCCCTAACAGGTTATCAAAGGATCTGTTTTTT.

In its sample, this clonotype was seen many times. The rearrangement uses TRBV28 and TRBJ2-7; 7 bases line up with TRBD1. Trimming cost V 4 bases and J 0 bases; bases outside gene matches: 6. Germline-derived CDR1 and CDR2 are MDHEN and SYDVKM. This CDR3 has 15 amino acids. CDR3 in DNA: TGTGCCAGCAGTTCCGGGACAGCGAGCTCCTACGAGCAGTACTTC. It codes for CASSSGTASSYEQYF. Looking up the rest from reference TRBV28 and TRBJ2-7 gives the full variable domain: DVKVTQSSRYLVKRTGEKVFLECVQDMDHENMFWYRQDPGLGLRLIYFSYDVKMKEKGDIPEGYSVSREKKERFSLILESASTNQTSMYLCASSSGTASSYEQYFGPGTRLTVT.

The chain employs TRBV9 and TRBJ2-1; TRBD1 matches at 7 bases. The junction had 8 bases not matched to a gene; V was cut back by 6 bases and J by 5 bases. The germline V gene encodes CDR1 SGDLS and CDR2 YYNGEE. The CDR3 runs 14 residues. The CDR3 coding sequence is TGTGCCAGCACCGTGGGACAGCCCAACAATGAGCAGTTCTTC. Translating it yields CASTVGQPNNEQFF.

This chain uses TRBV12-3 or TRBV12-4 with TRBJ2-5, with 7 bases that match TRBD2. Trimming removed 5 bases from V and 7 bases from J; junction bases left unmatched: 10. The CDR3 runs 14 residues. CDR3 nucleotides: TGTGCCAGCAGTGGGGGAGGGTTCACAGGGACCCAGTACTTC. It specifies CASSGGGFTGTQYF.

The genes are TRBV5-1 and TRBJ2-5; 7 bases are shared with TRBD1. J lost 7 bases, V lost 4 bases, and 7 bases had no gene match. This CDR3 region has 13 residues. CDR1 SGHRS and CDR2 YFSETQ come from the germline V gene. The CDR3 sequence is CASSLGRQGTQYF. The CDR3 nucleotides read TGCGCCAGCAGCCTGGGACGACAGGGGACCCAGTACTTC.

A note on this clonotype: One end of the junction does not line up with germline, which may come from a read error. Here the CDR3 DNA reads TGTGCCGGCAGCTTCGCCCCAGTTGGGAGTGGCTACACCTTC. Translated: CAGSFAPVGSGYTF. This rearrangement joins TRBV5-4 to TRBJ1-2; the D is unclear. The length of the CDR3 is 14 residues. CDR1 is SGHNT and CDR2 is YYREEE in the germline V gene (reference sequence).

At least ten counts were recorded for this clonotype. The rearrangement links TRBV6-1 to TRBJ1-2, with TRBD1 as a possible D gene (5 bases). The CDR3 spans 14 residues. The germline V gene has CDR1 MNHNS and CDR2 SASEGT. Trimming took off 7 bases at V and 3 bases at J, with 15 bases between the two ends. CDR3 region: CASTPGPTDYGYTF. CDR3 DNA sequence: TGTGCCAGCACCCCGGGACCGACGGACTATGGCTACACCTTC.

V is TRBV6-5 and J is TRBJ1-2; no firm D call. V dropped 0 bases and J dropped 2 bases, with 10 bases sitting between them. Germline CDR1 MNHEY, CDR2 SVGAGI. The CDR3 has 15 amino acids. The CDR3 spells CASSYSYSLNYGYTF. DNA of the CDR3: TGTGCCAGCAGTTACTCTTACAGTTTAAACTATGGCTACACCTTC.

This clonotype was seen just once. With a much larger clone just one base away, this may be a read error. The rearrangement links TRBV7-9 to TRBJ2-1; D remains ambiguous. The CDR3 sequence is 13 residues long. Per the germline V gene, CDR1 is SEHNR and CDR2 is FQNEAQ (reference sequence). For the CDR3, the DNA is TGTGCCAGCAGCCCCCCAAGACACAATGAGCAGTCCTTC. Amino acid sequence: CASSPPRHNEQSF.

There are a few counts of this clonotype. J is TRBJ2-1 and V is TRBV20-1; 9 bases are shared with TRBD2. Trimming cost V 3 bases and J 1 base; bases outside gene matches: 4. The CDR3 consists of 15 residues. Per the germline V gene, CDR1 is DFQATT and CDR2 is SNEGSKA (reference sequence). The CDR3 DNA is TGCAGTGCTAGGAAGGGACTAGCATCCTACAATGAGCAGTTCTTC. Translating it yields CSARKGLASYNEQFF.

At least ten counts were recorded for this clonotype. V gene TRBV12-3 or TRBV12-4 combines with J gene TRBJ2-1; the match to TRBD1 covers 8 bases. This CDR3 has 14 amino acids. The trim removed 6 bases at V and 5 bases at J, leaving 6 bases unmatched. For the CDR3, the DNA is TGTGCCAGCAGCCTTCCAGGGGGCCACAATGAGCAGTTCTTC. Translation: CASSLPGGHNEQFF.

The rearrangement uses TRBV6-2 or TRBV6-3 and TRBJ1-2; 8 nucleotides agree with TRBD1. The ends lost 5 bases at V and 6 bases at J; junction bases unmatched: 8. The length of the CDR3 is 14 residues. The germline V gene has CDR1 MNHEY and CDR2 SVGEGT. CDR3 in DNA: TGTGCCAGCAGTCCCTTCCAGGGGGCAGATGGCTACACCTTC. Protein product: CASSPFQGADGYTF.

This clonotype was counted many times. This sequence joins TRBV28 and TRBJ1-1; 7 bases map to TRBD1. V gave up 10 bases and J gave up 8 bases; unmatched junction bases: 7. Germline V gene data show CDR1 as MDHEN and CDR2 as SYDVKM. This CDR3 is built from 11 residues. The DNA for the CDR3 is TGTGCCACCGTGACAGGGACCGAAGCTTTCTTT. It yields the protein CATVTGTEAFF.

In this sample, this clonotype turned up once. The chain uses TRBV20-1 and TRBJ2-7; D remains unclear. Trimming pared 6 bases from V and 3 bases from J, leaving 12 bases between. The CDR3 spans 12 residues. Germline CDR1 reads DFQATT; CDR2 reads SNEGSKA (reference sequence). The CDR3 DNA is TGCAGTGCGAATATGGGCGGCTACGAGCAGTACTTC. As protein: CSANMGGYEQYF.

The chain uses TRBV30 and TRBJ1-5; no clear D. The V gene's germline CDR1 is GTSNPN and CDR2 SVGIG (reference sequence). V lost 0 bases to trimming and J lost 0 bases, with 15 bases between them. The CDR3 is 17 residues long. The chain's CDR3 is CAWSVQRVRNSNQPQHF. The CDR3, as DNA: TGTGCCTGGAGTGTACAGAGGGTTCGTAATAGCAATCAGCCCCAGCATTTT.

The genes are TRBV20-1 and TRBJ1-2; 7 bases align to TRBD1. The CDR3 runs 15 residues. V shed 3 bases and J 7 bases; nucleotides not matched to a gene: 14. The V gene's germline CDR1 is DFQATT and CDR2 SNEGSKA (reference sequence). The CDR3 bases are TGCAGTGCTAGCAGAACAGACAGGGTGTCGGGTGGCTACACCTTC. Translated: CSASRTDRVSGGYTF.

In this sample, this clonotype turned up a few times. The chain employs TRBV19 and TRBJ2-3; 10 bases agree with TRBD1. J was trimmed by 5 bases and V by 4 bases; bases with no gene match: 6. Germline-derived CDR1 and CDR2 are LNHDA and SQIVND (reference sequence). The CDR3 loop spans 15 amino acids. The CDR3 reads CASSTGTGVIDTQYF. CDR3 nucleotides: TGTGCCAGTAGTACCGGGACAGGGGTCATAGATACGCAGTATTTT.

The chain is built from TRBV27 and TRBJ2-5, with 7 bases fitting TRBD2. Per germline, CDR1 MNHEY and CDR2 SMNVEV (reference sequence). V gave up 5 bases and J gave up 4 bases; unmatched junction bases: 7. The length of the CDR3 is 14 residues. The CDR3: CASSQTSWGETQYF. The CDR3 nucleotides read TGTGCCAGCAGTCAGACTAGCTGGGGAGAGACCCAGTACTTC.

Details on this clonotype: Since a much larger clone is just one base distant, this may be a read error. The gene calls are TRBV30 and TRBJ1-1; D ambiguous. Germline CDR1 reads GTSNPN; CDR2 reads SVGIG (reference sequence). The CDR3 is made up of 13 amino acids. Trimming removed 0 bases at V and 1 base at J, with 6 bases between. CDR3 DNA: TGTGCCTGGAGTGTAACCGAGAACACTGAAGCTTTCTTT. As protein: CAWSVTENTEAFF.